The T cell receptor beta chain under discussion was sequenced for a study of blood T cell repertoires in COVID-19. The V segment lost 2 bases and the J segment 3 bases; nucleotides outside the gene matches: 4. Germline V lookup: CDR1 MDHEN, CDR2 SYDVKM. CDR3 size: 14 residues. The repertoire was sequenced with immunoSEQ multiplex PCR; TCRdb's copy has only in-frame clones and lacks some. The sample has around 160,000 clones; about 81% are singletons. The sample was peripheral blood. The V gene is TRBV28, the J gene TRBJ2-7; 7 bases match TRBD1. This TCR derives from a human donor in a cohort sampled during active COVID-19. CDR3 bases: TGTGCCAGCAGTTTAGAGGGACAGAGCTACGAGCAGTACTTC. It codes for CASSLEGQSYEQYF.